These 19 T cell receptor beta chains originate from one sample sequenced in a study of cytomegalovirus exposure and HLA in healthy donors. PCR was performed using 60 Vbeta and 13 Jbeta primers. Generated by immunoSEQ multiplex PCR, the TCRdb table keeps only in-frame clones and is missing some. This table holds some 180,000 clones, roughly 87% found once. Sequencing input: PBMCs. The receptors originated from a girl under three years old in good health and CMV-seronegative.

The V call is TRBV30, the J call TRBJ1-1; weak D call: TRBD1 (5 bases). Germline CDR1 GTSNPN, CDR2 SVGIG (reference sequence). CDR3 length equals 11 residues. V was trimmed by 5 bases and J by 1 base, leaving 5 bases between them. CDR3 DNA sequence: TGTGCCTGGGGACAGAACACTGAAGCTTTCTTT. It encodes CAWGQNTEAFF.

The CDR3 DNA is TGTGCCAGCAGTGTGTTTCTACGGGAGAATCAGCCCCAGCATTTT. Amino acid sequence: CASSVFLRENQPQHF. The V call is TRBV6-1, the J call TRBJ1-5; D is undetermined. This CDR3 is built from 15 residues. Trimming shortened V by 4 bases and J by 4 bases, and 14 bases separated the two germline ends. Germline CDR1 reads MNHNS; CDR2 reads SASEGT.

The chain uses TRBV27 and TRBJ2-7; 9 positions match TRBD2. The germline gives CDR1 MNHEY, CDR2 SMNVEV (reference sequence). J was trimmed by 0 bases and V by 0 bases; bases with no gene match: 6. The CDR3 contains 17 residues. The CDR3 loop reads CASSLSAVSGSSYEQYF. Written as DNA, the CDR3 is TGTGCCAGCAGTTTATCGGCCGTTAGCGGGAGCTCCTACGAGCAGTACTTC.

The chain recombines TRBV27 with TRBJ2-7; D possibly corresponds to TRBD2 (5 bases). V dropped 11 bases and J dropped 3 bases, with 5 bases sitting between them. The CDR3 extends over 9 amino acids. Germline V gene data show CDR1 as MNHEY and CDR2 as SMNVEV (reference sequence). In DNA form, the CDR3 reads TGTGCCGCGGGCTACGAGCAGTACTTC. Protein sequence: CAAGYEQYF.

The chain uses TRBV7-9 and TRBJ2-1; 7 nucleotides agree with TRBD1. In germline, CDR1 is SEHNR, CDR2 FQNEAQ (reference sequence). This CDR3 comprises 11 residues. Unmatched junction bases numbered 1, after V lost 10 bases and J lost 4 bases. This chain's CDR3 is CAMGQYNEQFF. CDR3 nucleotide sequence: TGTGCCATGGGACAGTACAATGAGCAGTTCTTC. Full variable domain (missing parts from reference TRBV7-9 and TRBJ2-1): DTGVSQNPRHKITKRGQNVTFRCDPISEHNRLYWYRQTLGQGPEFLTYFQNEAQLEKSRLLSDRFSAERPKGSFSTLEIQRTEQGDSAMYLCAMGQYNEQFFGPGTRLTVL.

The chain has TRBV5-4 and TRBJ1-3; D gene unclear. The CDR3 length is 15 residues. Trimming took 4 bases from V and 0 from J, leaving 11 bases between them. CDR1 is SGHNT, CDR2 YYREEE, per germline (reference sequence). The CDR3 bases are TGTGCCAGCAGCCCGTCAGTAAGCTCTGGAAACACCATATATTTT. Translation gives CASSPSVSSGNTIYF. Full variable domain (outside the CDR3, taken from reference TRBV5-4 and TRBJ1-3): ETGVTQSPTHLIKTRGQQVTLRCSSQSGHNTVSWYQQALGQGPQFIFQYYREEENGRGNFPPRFSGLQFPNYSSELNVNALELDDSALYLCASSPSVSSGNTIYFGEGSWLTVV.

The J gene is TRBJ2-1, the V gene TRBV9; TRBD2 matches at 11 bases. V trimming: 0 bases; J trimming: 10 bases; junction bases outside the gene matches: 9. From germline, CDR1 is SGDLS and CDR2 YYNGEE. CDR3 length: 16 residues. For the CDR3, the DNA is TGTGCCAGCAGCGTAGGTGGGACTAGCGGACGGAAGGAGCAGTTCTTC. Encoded protein: CASSVGGTSGRKEQFF.

This sequence joins TRBV30 and TRBJ1-1, with D maybe TRBD1 (5 bases). Trimming stripped 8 bases from V and 4 bases from J, with 17 bases between. Germline CDR1 is GTSNPN and CDR2 is SVGIG (reference sequence). This CDR3 has 13 residues. CDR3 DNA sequence: TGTGCCGCGGTGACGGGCGGGGGCACTGAAGCTTTCTTT. This codes for CAAVTGGGTEAFF. The variable domain in full, with the rest retrieved from reference TRBV30 and TRBJ1-1, is SQTIHQWPATLVQPVGSPLSLECTVEGTSNPNLYWYRQAAGRGLQLLFYSVGIGQISSEVPQNLSASRPQDRQFILSSKKLLLSDSGFYLCAAVTGGGTEAFFGQGTRLTVV.

This chain joins TRBV6-5 and TRBJ2-5; D unresolved. The germline CDR1 and CDR2 sequences are MNHEY and SVGAGI. This CDR3 spans 15 amino acids. V lost 2 bases to trimming and J lost 6 bases, with 16 bases between them. The CDR3 loop is CASSYIRSSVKTQYF. The DNA of the CDR3 is TGTGCCAGCAGTTACATACGGTCGAGCGTGAAGACCCAGTACTTC.

The chain carries TRBV6-5 and TRBJ2-2; 9 positions agree with TRBD2. The CDR3 extends over 13 amino acids. Germline V CDR1 and CDR2: MNHEY, SVGAGI. The CDR3 protein is CGSGRQNTGELFF. The CDR3 DNA follows: TGTGGTAGCGGGAGACAGAACACCGGGGAGCTGTTTTTT.

The chain joins TRBV30 to TRBJ1-5; the match to TRBD1 covers 9 bases. There are 13 residues in the CDR3. V lost 1 base to trimming and J lost 7 bases; unmatched junction nucleotides: 2. The germline V gene has CDR1 GTSNPN and CDR2 SVGIG (reference sequence). CDR3 sequence reads: CAWSGDRAQPQHF. As DNA, the CDR3 is TGTGCCTGGAGTGGGGACAGGGCGCAGCCCCAGCATTTT.

The CDR3 DNA follows: TGTGCCAGCAGCAACTCGGGACAGGGGGGGCCTACCTACGAGCAGTACTTC. Translated, it gives CASSNSGQGGPTYEQYF. The chain uses TRBV7-9 and TRBJ2-7; 11 nucleotides align to TRBD1. The CDR3 sequence is 17 residues long. Germline trimming cut 5 bases from V and 2 bases from J; bases unmatched to any gene: 11. Per the germline V gene, CDR1 is SEHNR and CDR2 is FQNEAQ (reference sequence).

As for this clone: In the same sample, other DNA sequences code for this CDR3. This chain connects TRBV15 to TRBJ2-5; 8 nucleotides line up with TRBD1. The CDR3 covers 14 residues. V gave up 3 bases and J gave up 2 bases; unmatched junction bases: 2. In germline, CDR1 is LNHNV, CDR2 YYDKDF (reference sequence). CDR3 in amino acids: CATSRDRAQETQYF. The CDR3 DNA is TGTGCCACCAGCAGGGACAGGGCGCAAGAGACCCAGTACTTC.

The chain couples TRBV30 to TRBJ1-1; no clear D. The CDR3 is 14 amino acids. CDR1 is GTSNPN, CDR2 SVGIG, per germline (reference sequence). The V end was cut by 0 bases, the J end by 4 bases, with 12 bases between. DNA of the CDR3: TGTGCCTGGAGTGTAGTGGGCTTTTTCACTGAAGCTTTCTTT. The encoded protein is CAWSVVGFFTEAFF.

The chain has TRBV10-3 and TRBJ2-3; TRBD2 matches at 10 bases. Germline-derived CDR1 and CDR2 are ENHRY and SYGVKD. CDR3 length: 15 amino acids. V shed 3 bases and J 1 base; nucleotides not matched to a gene: 1. CDR3 sequence: CAISEAGGGTDTQYF. Here the CDR3 DNA reads TGTGCCATCAGTGAAGCGGGAGGGGGCACAGATACGCAGTATTTT.

The chain links TRBV10-3 to TRBJ2-3; D is undetermined. The CDR3 covers 14 residues. CDR1 and CDR2 (germline): ENHRY, SYGVKD. The V end lost 8 bases, the J end lost 4 bases, and 16 bases lay between the germline ends. As DNA, the CDR3 is TGTGCCATCCACAGTGACGGCAACCCAGATACGCAGTATTTT. It specifies CAIHSDGNPDTQYF.

This chain connects TRBV9 to TRBJ2-5; 13 bases map to TRBD2. CDR1 is SGDLS and CDR2 is YYNGEE in the germline V gene. The length of the CDR3 is 18 residues. V shed 3 bases and J 5 bases; nucleotides not matched to a gene: 13. The CDR3 DNA follows: TGTGCCAGCAGCGCCCGTTCCGGGACTAGCGGGATGAAGGAGACCCAGTACTTC. It specifies CASSARSGTSGMKETQYF.

V gene TRBV7-6 combines with J gene TRBJ2-1; D is unresolved. The length of the CDR3 is 12 residues. Germline CDR1 and CDR2: SGHVS and FNYEAQ. V was cut by 2 bases and J by 4 bases, with 3 bases left in between. Here the CDR3 reads CASSLRYNEQFF. CDR3 nucleotide sequence: TGTGCCAGCAGCTTACGTTACAATGAGCAGTTCTTC.

J is TRBJ2-2 and V is TRBV27; possible D gene TRBD1, 5 bases. The CDR3 is made up of 16 amino acids. Germline V CDR1 and CDR2: MNHEY, SMNVEV (reference sequence). Trimming pared 3 bases from V and 4 bases from J, leaving 15 bases between. The CDR3 protein is CASSLVRRVGTGELFF. The CDR3 DNA sequence: TGTGCCAGCAGTTTGGTTCGCAGGGTGGGCACCGGGGAGCTGTTTTTT.